This passage covers 3 T cell receptor beta chains from one sample sequenced in a study of shared clonotypes between healthy human individuals. Assay used: immunoSEQ multiplex PCR; TCRdb lists only in-frame clones, some missing. The sample consists of 1.4 million or so clones, approximately 98.5% of them appearing once. Sequences were obtained from naive CD4+ T cells sorted from blood. This sample's subset: CD45RA+ positively selected. Every receptor here comes from a man aged 30-40 years in good health.

J is TRBJ2-2 and V is TRBV7-9; unclear D gene. The CDR3 runs 18 residues. CDR1 SEHNR and CDR2 FQNEAQ come from the germline V gene (reference sequence). Trimming stripped 2 bases from V and 1 base from J, with 17 bases between. CDR3 DNA sequence: TGTGCCAGCAGCTTACCCCCCGGCCAGGCCCTGAACACCGGGGAGCTGTTTTTT. This sequence encodes CASSLPPGQALNTGELFF.

The chain has TRBV5-5 and TRBJ2-5; tentative D call: TRBD1 (5 bases). CDR1 and CDR2 from the germline V gene are SGHKS and YYEKEE (reference sequence). This CDR3 has 14 amino acids. Trimming left V 1 base short and J 3 bases short, with 10 bases between. The CDR3 spells CASSLSAGKETQYF. CDR3 nucleotide sequence: TGTGCCAGCAGCTTGTCCGCAGGGAAAGAGACCCAGTACTTC.

This chain uses TRBV5-1 with TRBJ2-3; D possibly corresponds to TRBD2 (5 bases). The ends were cut back, 4 bases at V and 7 bases at J, with 16 bases in the middle. The CDR3 totals 14 residues. Germline V lookup: CDR1 SGHRS, CDR2 YFSETQ. CDR3 amino acids: CASSAGGNLYTQYF. The CDR3 DNA follows: TGCGCCAGCAGCGCGGGTGGGAACCTTTATACGCAGTATTTT.